This TCR beta chain was sequenced for a study of PD-1 blockade in classical Hodgkin lymphoma. Overall study results and limits: For complete responders, baseline diversity was comparable to that of newly diagnosed patients.

Relapse was seen in all patients after autologous stem cell transplantation, and brentuximab vedotin exposure was variable. CDR3 length equals 13 residues. The germline CDR1 and CDR2 sequences are MNHEY and SVGAGI. The ends were cut back, 6 bases at V and 6 bases at J, with 15 bases in the middle. Worth noting for this clone: Its antigen remains unidentified.

Some clones are missing from TCRdb's copy, which holds only in-frame ones; the method was immunoSEQ multiplex PCR. The sample yields just over 50,000 clones, 73% seen once. This TCR was recovered from a human donor with classical Hodgkin lymphoma. The V gene is TRBV6-5, the J gene TRBJ2-7; possible D gene TRBD1, 6 bases. The sequences come from peripheral blood mononuclear cells (PBMCs), collected before the second cycle of nivolumab. CDR3 sequence (DNA): TGTGCCAGCAGGCTAAAGGGGGTGAGCGAGCAGTACTTC. This codes for CASRLKGVSEQYF.